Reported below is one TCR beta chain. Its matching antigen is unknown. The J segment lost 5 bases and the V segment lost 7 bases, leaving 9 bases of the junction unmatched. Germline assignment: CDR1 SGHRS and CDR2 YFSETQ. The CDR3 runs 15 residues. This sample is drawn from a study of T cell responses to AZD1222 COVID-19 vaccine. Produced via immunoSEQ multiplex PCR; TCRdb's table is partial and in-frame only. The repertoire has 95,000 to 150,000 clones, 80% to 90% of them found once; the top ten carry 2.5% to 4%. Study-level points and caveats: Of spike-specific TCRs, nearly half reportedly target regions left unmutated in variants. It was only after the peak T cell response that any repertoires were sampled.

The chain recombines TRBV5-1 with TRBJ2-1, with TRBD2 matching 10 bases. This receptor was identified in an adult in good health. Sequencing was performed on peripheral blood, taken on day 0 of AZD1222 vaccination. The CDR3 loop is CASGLAAARDNEQFF. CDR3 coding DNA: TGCGCCAGCGGACTAGCGGCGGCCCGGGACAATGAGCAGTTCTTC.